Sequencing of this T cell receptor (beta chain) was carried out in a study of cytomegalovirus exposure and HLA in healthy donors (dated by TCRdb to between 2016 and 2019). About the study as a whole: According to an earlier analysis of 550 to 750 of the donors, 200 million or so T cells yielded roughly 110 million unique TCR beta sequences and 276 Gb of sequence data. Around 300 gigabases of sequencing data and approximately 80 million unique TCR sequences were included in an early release covering under 650 HLA-typed donors. The genetic ancestry cluster associated with self-reported Caucasian donors included over 80% of the 398 genotyped donors. The study was designed to test whether signatures of past pathogen exposure could be identified by cataloging public T cell receptors. Using immunosequencing, the study profiled T cell repertoires from 666 subjects and related those repertoires to cytomegalovirus serostatus. Along with the approximately 670-subject first cohort, a separate validation cohort of over 90 different subjects was used. To predict cytomegalovirus infection status, the study brought together high-throughput TCR immunosequencing, statistical association of individual TCRs with disease status, and machine learning. In a later analysis, previously published TCR beta repertoires from 550 to 700 donors were re-analyzed and high-resolution HLA genotyping was added so that TCR occurrence patterns could be studied. The later analysis used no new phenotypic data to find candidate immune exposures, relying instead on TCR beta sequences and their occurrence across donors. To decide whether each TCR beta V gene segment behaved as functional or pseudogenic, an earlier analysis of over 500 of the donors relied on high-throughput TCR beta sequencing. Alongside the repertoire data, information on donor age, sex, ethnicity and CMV serostatus was compiled. A later genetic analysis took genome-wide SNP genotypes for about 55% of the 666 donors and used that subset as a discovery cohort. All discovery cohort repertoires had been generated using a single sequencing platform. Both class I and class II loci were covered by HLA typing, at four-digit resolution. The number of donors typed differed by locus, with roughly 629-640 for A, B, C, DRB1 and DQB1, 522 for DQA1, 600 to 610 for DPA1, and around 450 for DPB1. Roughly five DR-DQ haplotypes were treated as single units for association and clustering because of strong linkage in the cohort. On average, roughly 250,000 unique TCR beta nucleotide sequences were sequenced per donor among 398 genotyped donors of the cohort, with roughly 18% of those sequences being non-productive. The full study reports these points: The authors suggested that the approach could potentially be generalized to other disease states and immunological phenotypes. In both the original and validation cohorts, the classifier was reported to diagnose cytomegalovirus status with high specificity and sensitivity. Assigning TCR associations to individual alleles was difficult when HLA alleles, especially DR and DQ, strongly co-occurred. The presence/absence analyses assumed that sequencing depth was roughly uniform across donors, and that assumption may not be true. A later analysis associated 16,951 TCR beta sequences with specific HLA alleles at a false discovery rate of 0.05. An association between a missense DCLRE1C variant and V-gene and J-gene trimming of TCR beta chains was found in a later genetic analysis and replicated in an independent cohort. Some IMGT-functional V segments, including TRBV6-2 and TRBV6-3, could not be told apart with the 87-base-pair reads, so those segments were excluded. In vitro tests confirmed that a few of the cytomegalovirus-associated TCR beta chains recognize cytomegalovirus antigens. About 15 rarely observed V segments, including chromosome 9 orphons, were excluded from the earlier analysis of a few hundred of the donors because counts were too low. A group of highly shared sequence variants was considered likely to be a technical artifact of the sequencing pipeline. Because HLA typing was missing for some donors at each locus, association tests included only the typed subset. In a later analysis, the rate of TCR association differed among HLA loci, with DRB1 alleles having the most associated TCRs and HLA-C alleles having the fewest. In a later analysis, HLA-associated TCR beta chains showed more clonal expansion and lower generation probabilities than non-associated chains that were equally common. Several of the top co-occurrence clusters appeared to be linked to parvovirus B19, influenza, CMV and Epstein-Barr virus, according to a later analysis. For the cohort, immune exposure information was limited to CMV serostatus. Compared with the roughly 600-donor mean, donors in an Asian-associated ancestry cluster had fewer N-insertions in productive TCRs, according to a later genetic analysis. Linkage disequilibrium might explain the correlated functional status among segregating V segments, but an unknown experimental factor could not be ruled out. In an earlier analysis of approximately 600 of the donors, most TCR beta V segments were observed in productive rearrangements about 90% or about 30% of the time, broadly matching IMGT annotations. According to a later analysis, most CMV-associated TCR beta chains appeared to be HLA-restricted, and the HLA associations seemed to be driven largely by CMV exposure. A further reported finding was that TCR beta sequences accurately predicted the HLA-A and HLA-B alleles for most subjects in the first cohort. In the study, approximately 150 TCR beta chains were listed as associated with cytomegalovirus. Most TCR sequences were observed very rarely across donors, whereas some public TCRs were present in many individuals. Only TCR beta chains were sequenced in this cohort, and the absence of alpha or paired-chain data limited detectable features.

The library was obtained by the immunoSEQ multiplex PCR assay. For the multiplex PCR, a mixture combining 60 forward primers for TCR Vbeta segments and 13 reverse primers for TCR Jbeta segments was used. Amplification of the CDR3 region of rearranged TCR beta genes was performed with a multiplex PCR assay on genomic DNA. Amplified TCR beta libraries were sequenced as 87-base-pair reads on the Illumina HiSeq System. The paper's data handling went like this. In a later analysis, tens of millions of unique TCR beta chains were counted across the 500 to 850 repertoires, and roughly 10 million of these chains were shared by at least two donors. Raw reads were error-corrected and collapsed into unique sequences with a nearest-neighbor algorithm that merged closely related sequences to remove PCR and sequencing errors. Alignment of CDR3 sequences to IMGT reference sequences was used to assign V, D and J gene segments. For a sequence to be retained, a match of at least six nucleotides to both a V gene segment and a J gene segment was required. Rearrangements were called productive when the CDR3 lacked stop codons and stayed in frame with V and J; all others were non-productive. CDR3 was defined by IMGT convention, running from the second conserved V-encoded cysteine to the conserved J-encoded phenylalanine. In an earlier analysis of around 640 of the donors, sequences lacking an unambiguous match to a single V gene segment were excluded. An earlier analysis of almost 600 of the donors classified V segments as functional when productive rearrangements were above 56.7% and as segregating when the standard deviation between donors was above 5%. A statistical classification framework was built for diagnosing cytomegalovirus status from the catalog of TCR beta chain sequences. V and J gene assignment, in a later analysis, came from comparing TCR nucleotide sequences with IMGT/GENE-DB human TR gene sequences. A later analysis assigned CDR3 sequences and most-parsimonious VDJ recombination scenarios with the TCRdist pipeline. In a later analysis, each TCR beta chain was defined by its CDR3 amino acid sequence together with its V-gene family, and reads without a unique V-gene family were excluded. In a later analysis, 500 to 700 highly shared, low-generation-probability nucleotide sequences were removed to address suspected cross-contamination and a sequencing artifact. In a later analysis, a clonal expansion index was calculated for each public chain from normalized within-repertoire ranks of inferred template counts. Generation probabilities in a later analysis came from a VDJ recombination model fitted to out-of-frame rearrangements, and those results were checked against IGoR. In a later analysis, hypergeometric tests were used to score TCR-TCR, TCR-HLA and TCR-CMV co-occurrence, with a repertoire-size bias correction applied to TCR pairs. False discovery rates were estimated in a later analysis by permuting HLA or CMV assignments 20 times. In a later analysis, co-occurring TCRs were grouped using DBSCAN, and TCRdist sequence similarity was added for clustering within HLA-allele-positive subsets. Co-occurrence clustering excluded repertoires with fewer than 30,000 or more than 120,000 public chains, plus five with anomalous nucleotide sharing. TCRdb mirrors the immuneACCESS table, restricted to in-frame sequences. Some clones are absent from its copies; in checked studies, under half trace to an unresolved V gene, and the reason for the others is unknown. V and J calls and clone size come straight from that table; D and trimming were deduced from the DNA. Within this sample are about 82,000 clones, with 70% to 80% of them counted one time only. About an eighth of the sample belongs to the ten largest clones.

The V and J ends are trimmed by 5 bases and 3 bases, leaving 8 bases between them. CDR1 and CDR2, looked up from the germline V gene (reference sequence), are SEHNR and FQNEAQ. From its cysteine to its phenylalanine, the CDR3 spans 13 amino acids. Only CDR3 DNA is held: 39 bases, read in frame from base 1. On this clone itself: Its antigen target is currently unknown. Base qualities were left out, and no much larger clone turns up one base away.

The cohort comprised some 730 healthy bone marrow donors. At the time of sampling, all cohort members were nominally healthy, though unrecorded immune exposures were likely present. Of the roughly 670 cohort members, 289 had a positive CMV serostatus and 352 had a negative one, while no CMV serostatus was recorded for the donor. A peripheral blood sample was collected from each donor, and TCR beta sequencing was performed on peripheral blood mononuclear cells. Genomic DNA was extracted from the blood cell samples with the Qiagen DNeasy Blood Extraction Kit. The sequence was collected from a human donor in good health. In this chain, TRBV7-9 is recombined with TRBJ1-5; the D gene cannot be resolved reliably. The source material was PBMCs. The CDR3 sequence is CASSQEFNQPQHF. The DNA is as follows: TGTGCCAGCAGCCAGGAATTCAATCAGCCCCAGCATTTT.